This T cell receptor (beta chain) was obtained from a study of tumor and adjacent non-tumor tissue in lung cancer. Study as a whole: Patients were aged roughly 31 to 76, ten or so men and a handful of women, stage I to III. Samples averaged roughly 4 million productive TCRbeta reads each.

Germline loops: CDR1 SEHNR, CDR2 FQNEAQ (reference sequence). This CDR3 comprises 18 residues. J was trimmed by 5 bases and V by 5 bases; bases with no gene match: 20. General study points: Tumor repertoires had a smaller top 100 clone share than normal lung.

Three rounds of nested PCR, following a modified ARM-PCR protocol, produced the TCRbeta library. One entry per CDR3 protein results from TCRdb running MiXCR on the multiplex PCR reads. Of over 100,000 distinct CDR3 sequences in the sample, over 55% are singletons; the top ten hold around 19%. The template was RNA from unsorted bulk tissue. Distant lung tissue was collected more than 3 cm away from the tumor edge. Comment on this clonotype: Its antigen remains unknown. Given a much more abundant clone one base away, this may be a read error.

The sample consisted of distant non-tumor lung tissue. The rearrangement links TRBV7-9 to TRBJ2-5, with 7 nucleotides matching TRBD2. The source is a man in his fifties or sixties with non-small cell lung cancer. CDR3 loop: CASSIPGGCGSLSETQYF. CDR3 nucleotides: TGTGCCAGCAGCATCCCCGGCGGTTGCGGGAGCCTTAGTGAGACCCAGTACTTC.